Below, one T cell receptor beta chain is given with its context. The entry originates in a study of blood T cell repertoires in COVID-19. Looking at the study overall: PBMCs, B-cell-depleted T cells, or T cells provided the cDNA or gDNA that made up the material.

V lost 9 bases and J lost 5, with 19 bases in between. CDR3 length: 14 residues. Germline CDR1 is MNHEY and CDR2 is SMNVEV (reference sequence). In the original workflow: Researchers report that nucleated cell counts were estimated from reference gene primer amplification. TCRdb's table, derived via immunoSEQ multiplex PCR, lists solely in-frame clones and lacks some. V and J calls and clone size come straight from that table; D and trimming were deduced from the DNA. The sample has over 200,000 clones, more than 70% seen once; the top ten hold around 6%. The V call is TRBV27, the J call TRBJ2-5; possibly TRBD2 for D (6 bases). The TCR was taken from a man older than 75 with acute or convalescent COVID-19. Sample: peripheral blood. The CDR3 spells CASGEEGMWETQYF. CDR3 coding DNA: TGTGCCAGTGGGGAGGAGGGGATGTGGGAGACCCAGTACTTC.